This entry features one T cell receptor beta chain sequence. The data are from a study of identical twins. Using its own MiXCR run on the 5' RACE reads, TCRdb lists one record per CDR3 protein. The sample lists around 480,000 distinct CDR3 sequences; 13% to 15% were seen once. Germline CDR1 and CDR2: SGHTA and FQGNSA. V was trimmed by 0 bases and J by 11 bases, leaving 14 bases between them. This CDR3 spans 13 amino acids. All donors comprised healthy Caucasians. Another study also made use of these data, one on yellow fever vaccine responses in identical twins.

This TCR came from a woman between 18 and 30 years old in good health. Sequences were obtained from CD4+ T cells sorted from blood. The chain joins TRBV7-2 to TRBJ2-7, with D hard to call. As DNA, the CDR3 is TGTGCCAGCAGCTTAGCGTCTCCTCTAGGGAAGTACTTC. Amino acid sequence: CASSLASPLGKYF.